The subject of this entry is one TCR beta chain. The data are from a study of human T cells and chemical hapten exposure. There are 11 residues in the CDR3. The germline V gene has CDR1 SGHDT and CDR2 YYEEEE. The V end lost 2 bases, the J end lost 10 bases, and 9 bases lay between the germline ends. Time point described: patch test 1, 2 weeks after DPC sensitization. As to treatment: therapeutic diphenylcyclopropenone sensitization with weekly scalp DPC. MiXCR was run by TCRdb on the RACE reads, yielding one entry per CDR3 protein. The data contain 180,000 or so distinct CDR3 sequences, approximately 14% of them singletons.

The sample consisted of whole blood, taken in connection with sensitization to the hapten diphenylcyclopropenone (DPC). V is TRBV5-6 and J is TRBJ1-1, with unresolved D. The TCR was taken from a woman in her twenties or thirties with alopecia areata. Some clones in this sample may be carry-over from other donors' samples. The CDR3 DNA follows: TGTGCCAGCAGCTTCGGGATATCAGCTTTCTTT. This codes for CASSFGISAFF.